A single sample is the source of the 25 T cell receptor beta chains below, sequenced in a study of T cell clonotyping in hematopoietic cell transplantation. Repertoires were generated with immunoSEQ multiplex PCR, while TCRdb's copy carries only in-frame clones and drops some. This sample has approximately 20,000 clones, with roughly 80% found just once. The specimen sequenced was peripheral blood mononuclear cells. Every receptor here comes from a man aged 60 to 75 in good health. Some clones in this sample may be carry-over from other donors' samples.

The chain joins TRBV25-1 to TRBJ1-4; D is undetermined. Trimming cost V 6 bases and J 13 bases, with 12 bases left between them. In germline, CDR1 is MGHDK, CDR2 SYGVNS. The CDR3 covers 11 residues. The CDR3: CASRIGSLLFF. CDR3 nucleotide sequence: TGTGCCAGCAGAATTGGGTCCTTACTGTTTTTT.

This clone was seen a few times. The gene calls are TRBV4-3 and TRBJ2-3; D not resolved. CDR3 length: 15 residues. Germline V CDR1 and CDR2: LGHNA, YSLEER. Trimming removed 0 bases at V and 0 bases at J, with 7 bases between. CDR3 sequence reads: CASSQDPASTDTQYF. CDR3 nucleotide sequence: TGCGCCAGCAGCCAAGACCCGGCGAGCACAGATACGCAGTATTTT.

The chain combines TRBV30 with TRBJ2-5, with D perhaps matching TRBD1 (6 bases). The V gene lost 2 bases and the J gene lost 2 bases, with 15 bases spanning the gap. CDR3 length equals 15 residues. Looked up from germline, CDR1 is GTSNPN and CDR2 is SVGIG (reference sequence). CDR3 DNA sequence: TGTGCCTGGAGTAACAGCGAAGGGGGACAAGAGACCCAGTACTTC. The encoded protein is CAWSNSEGGQETQYF.

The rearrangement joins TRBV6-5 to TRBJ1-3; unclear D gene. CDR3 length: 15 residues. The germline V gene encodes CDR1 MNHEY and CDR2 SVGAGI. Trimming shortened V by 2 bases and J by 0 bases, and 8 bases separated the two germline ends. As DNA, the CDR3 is TGTGCCAGCAGTTACGGGCGGATCTCTGGAAACACCATATATTTT. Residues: CASSYGRISGNTIYF.

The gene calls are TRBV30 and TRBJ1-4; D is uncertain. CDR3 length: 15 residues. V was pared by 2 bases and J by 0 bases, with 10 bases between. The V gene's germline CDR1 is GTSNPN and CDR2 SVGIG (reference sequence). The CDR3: CAWSRPPATNEKLFF. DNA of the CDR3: TGTGCCTGGAGTCGACCGCCGGCAACTAATGAAAAACTGTTTTTT.

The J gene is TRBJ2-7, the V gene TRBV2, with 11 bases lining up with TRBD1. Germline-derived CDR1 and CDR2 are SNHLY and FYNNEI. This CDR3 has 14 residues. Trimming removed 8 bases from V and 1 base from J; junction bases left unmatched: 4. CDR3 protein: CASLGQGASYEQYF. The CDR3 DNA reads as TGTGCCAGCCTCGGACAGGGGGCTTCCTACGAGCAGTACTTC. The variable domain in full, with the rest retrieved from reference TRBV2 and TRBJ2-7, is EPEVTQTPSHQVTQMGQEVILRCVPISNHLYFYWYRQILGQKVEFLVSFYNNEISEKSEIFDDQFSVERPDGSNFTLKIRSTKLEDSAMYFCASLGQGASYEQYFGPGTRLTVT.

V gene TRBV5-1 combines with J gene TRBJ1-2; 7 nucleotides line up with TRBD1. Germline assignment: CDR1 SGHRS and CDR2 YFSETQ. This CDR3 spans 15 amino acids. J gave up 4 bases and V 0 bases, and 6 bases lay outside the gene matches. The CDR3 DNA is TGCGCCAGCAGCTTGGAATCGGGACAGATCTATGGCTACACCTTC. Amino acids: CASSLESGQIYGYTF.

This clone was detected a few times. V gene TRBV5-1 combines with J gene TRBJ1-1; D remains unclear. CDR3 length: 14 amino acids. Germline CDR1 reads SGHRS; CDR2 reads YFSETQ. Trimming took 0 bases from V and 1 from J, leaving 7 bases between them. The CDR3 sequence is CASSLARGNTEAFF. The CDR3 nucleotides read TGCGCCAGCAGCTTGGCCCGGGGGAACACTGAAGCTTTCTTT.

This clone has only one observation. CDR3 sequence reads: CASSATGVGYTF. CDR3 coding DNA: TGTGCCAGCAGCGCCACAGGGGTCGGCTACACCTTC. The J gene is TRBJ1-2, the V gene TRBV9; TRBD1 matches at 7 bases. V dropped 3 bases and J dropped 8; count of bases not matched to a gene: 4. This CDR3 is built from 12 residues. Germline values: CDR1 SGDLS, CDR2 YYNGEE.

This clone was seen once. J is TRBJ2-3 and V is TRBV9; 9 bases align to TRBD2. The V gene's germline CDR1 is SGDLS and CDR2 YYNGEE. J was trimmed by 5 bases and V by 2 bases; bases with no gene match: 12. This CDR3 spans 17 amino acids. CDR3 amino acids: CASSVPRGGGAVDTQYF. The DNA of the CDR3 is TGTGCCAGCAGCGTCCCAAGGGGCGGGGGGGCAGTAGATACGCAGTATTTT.

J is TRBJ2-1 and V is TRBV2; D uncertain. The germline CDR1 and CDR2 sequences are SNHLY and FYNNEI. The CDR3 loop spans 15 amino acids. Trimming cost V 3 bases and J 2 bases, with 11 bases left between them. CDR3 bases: TGTGCCAGCAGTGACAGTTTAAACCCCTACAATGAGCAGTTCTTC. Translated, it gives CASSDSLNPYNEQFF.

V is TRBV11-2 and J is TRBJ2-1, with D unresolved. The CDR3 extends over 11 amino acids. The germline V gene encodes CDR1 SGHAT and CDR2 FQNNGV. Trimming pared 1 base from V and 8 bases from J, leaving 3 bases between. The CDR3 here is CASSLAYEQFF. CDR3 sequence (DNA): TGTGCCAGCAGCTTAGCGTATGAGCAGTTCTTC.

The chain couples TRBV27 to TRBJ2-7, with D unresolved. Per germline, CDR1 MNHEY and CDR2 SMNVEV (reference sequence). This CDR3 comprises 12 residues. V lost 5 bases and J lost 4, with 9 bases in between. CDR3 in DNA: TGTGCCAGCAGTAATCCCGGTTACGAGCAGTACTTC. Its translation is CASSNPGYEQYF.

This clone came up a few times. CDR3 in DNA: TGTGCCAGCAGTGACCAGGGAGAGCAGTACTTC. Protein: CASSDQGEQYF. This rearrangement joins TRBV2 to TRBJ2-7; TRBD1 might be the D (5 bases). Germline lookup yields CDR1 SNHLY and CDR2 FYNNEI. V was pared by 3 bases and J by 7 bases, with 7 bases between. The CDR3 length is 11 residues.

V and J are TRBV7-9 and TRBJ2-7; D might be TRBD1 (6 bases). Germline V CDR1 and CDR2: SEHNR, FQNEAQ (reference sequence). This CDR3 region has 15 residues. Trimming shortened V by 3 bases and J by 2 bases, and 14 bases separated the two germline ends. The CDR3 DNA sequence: TGTGCCAGCAGCTTCTCCATTTGGGACACCTACGAGCAGTACTTC. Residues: CASSFSIWDTYEQYF.

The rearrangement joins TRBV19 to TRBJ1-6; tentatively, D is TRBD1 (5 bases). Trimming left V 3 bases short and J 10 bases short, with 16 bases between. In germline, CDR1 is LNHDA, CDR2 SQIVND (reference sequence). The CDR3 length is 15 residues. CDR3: CASSIWAGRDSPLHF. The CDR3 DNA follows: TGTGCCAGTAGTATCTGGGCAGGGCGGGACTCACCCCTCCACTTT.

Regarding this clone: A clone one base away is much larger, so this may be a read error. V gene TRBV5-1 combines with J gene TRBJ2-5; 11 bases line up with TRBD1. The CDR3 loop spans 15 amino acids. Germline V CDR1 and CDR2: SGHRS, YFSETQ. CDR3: CASSSDRGQGEIQYF. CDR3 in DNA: TGCGCCAGCAGCTCGGACAGGGGGCAGGGGGAGATCCAGTACTTC.

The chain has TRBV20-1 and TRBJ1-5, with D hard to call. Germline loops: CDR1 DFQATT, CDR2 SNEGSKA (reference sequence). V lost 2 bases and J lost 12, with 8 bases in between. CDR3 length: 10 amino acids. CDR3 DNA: TGCAGTGCTAGAACGGAGGTCCAGCATTTT. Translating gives CSARTEVQHF.

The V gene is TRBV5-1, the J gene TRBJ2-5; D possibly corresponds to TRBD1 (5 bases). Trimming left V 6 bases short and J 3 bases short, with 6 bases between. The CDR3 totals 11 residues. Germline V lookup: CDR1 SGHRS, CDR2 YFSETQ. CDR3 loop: CASKGEETQYF. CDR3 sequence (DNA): TGCGCCAGCAAAGGGGAAGAGACCCAGTACTTC.

CDR3 in DNA: TGCGCCAGCAGCCAGCCGGGACAGTATAATTCACCCCTCCACTTT. Residues: CASSQPGQYNSPLHF. The chain employs TRBV4-3 and TRBJ1-6, with 7 bases lining up with TRBD1. The germline V gene encodes CDR1 LGHNA and CDR2 YSLEER. Trimming removed 3 bases from V and 4 bases from J; junction bases left unmatched: 3. CDR3 size: 15 residues.

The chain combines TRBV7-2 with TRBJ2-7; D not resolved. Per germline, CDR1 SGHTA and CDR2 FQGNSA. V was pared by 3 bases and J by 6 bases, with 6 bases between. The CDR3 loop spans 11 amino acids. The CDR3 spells CASSFASEQYF. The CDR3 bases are TGTGCCAGCAGCTTTGCGTCCGAGCAGTACTTC.

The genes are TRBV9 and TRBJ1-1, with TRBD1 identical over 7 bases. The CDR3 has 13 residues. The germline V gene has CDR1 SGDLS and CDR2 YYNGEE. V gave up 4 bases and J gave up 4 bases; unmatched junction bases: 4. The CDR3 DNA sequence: TGTGCCAGCAGCTATACAGGGGCCACTGAAGCTTTCTTT. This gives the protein CASSYTGATEAFF.

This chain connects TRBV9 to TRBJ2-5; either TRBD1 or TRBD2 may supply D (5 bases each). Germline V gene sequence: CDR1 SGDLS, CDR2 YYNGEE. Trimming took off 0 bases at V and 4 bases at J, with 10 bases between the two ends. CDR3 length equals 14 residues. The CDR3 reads CASSVAVGGETQYF. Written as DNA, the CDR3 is TGTGCCAGCAGCGTAGCGGTTGGGGGAGAGACCCAGTACTTC. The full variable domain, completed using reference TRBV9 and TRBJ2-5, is DSGVTQTPKHLITATGQRVTLRCSPRSGDLSVYWYQQSLDQGLQFLIQYYNGEERAKGNILERFSAQQFPDLHSELNLSSLELGDSALYFCASSVAVGGETQYFGPGTRLLVL.

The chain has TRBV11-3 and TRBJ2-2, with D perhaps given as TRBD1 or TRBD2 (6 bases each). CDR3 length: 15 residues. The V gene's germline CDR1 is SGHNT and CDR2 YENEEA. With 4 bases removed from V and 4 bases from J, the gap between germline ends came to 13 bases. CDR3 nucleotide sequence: TGTGCCAGCAGCTCCATCAGGGGAGGCACCGGGGAGCTGTTTTTT. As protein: CASSSIRGGTGELFF.

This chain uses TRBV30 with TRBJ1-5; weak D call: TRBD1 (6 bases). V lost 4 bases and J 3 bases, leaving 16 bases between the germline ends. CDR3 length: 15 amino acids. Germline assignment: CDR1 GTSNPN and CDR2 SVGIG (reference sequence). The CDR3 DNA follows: TGTGCCTGGAATGCGGGGGGGGCCACCAATCAGCCCCAGCATTTT. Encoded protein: CAWNAGGATNQPQHF.